This passage covers 28 T cell receptor beta chains from one sample sequenced in a study of stem cell transplantation in POMP-related autoinflammatory disease. The method was immunoSEQ multiplex PCR; TCRdb's version includes in-frame clones alone and lacks a portion of them. The repertoire consists of a few thousand clones, with around 90% occurring once and the leading ten covering roughly 2.4%. Sequencing used Tregs from PBMCs, obtained after stem cell transplantation. The receptors shown here come from a human patient with POMP-related autoinflammation and immune dysregulation (PRAID). Some T cells may have originated in the graft donor.

V gene TRBV19 combines with J gene TRBJ1-2; a weak D match, TRBD1 (5 bases). This CDR3 contains 14 residues. Trimming shortened V by 5 bases and J by 8 bases, and 18 bases separated the two germline ends. The germline V gene encodes CDR1 LNHDA and CDR2 SQIVND (reference sequence). CDR3 loop: CASSSSADSGGYTF. The CDR3 DNA follows: TGTGCCAGTAGTTCTTCCGCAGACAGCGGAGGCTACACCTTC. The full variable domain, its missing parts supplied by reference TRBV19 and TRBJ1-2, is DGGITQSPKYLFRKEGQNVTLSCEQNLNHDAMYWYRQDPGQGLRLIYYSQIVNDFQKGDIAEGYSVSREKKESFPLTVTSAQKNPTAFYLCASSSSADSGGYTFGSGTRLTVV.

This clone was found once. This chain links TRBV5-4 with TRBJ2-3; 8 bases match TRBD1. The length of the CDR3 is 15 residues. Looked up from germline, CDR1 is SGHNT and CDR2 is YYREEE (reference sequence). With 4 bases clipped from V and 6 bases from J, the junction kept 10 bases outside the gene matches. The CDR3 protein is CASSRTGSLMDTQYF. CDR3 nucleotide sequence: TGTGCCAGCAGCAGGACAGGGAGTTTGATGGATACGCAGTATTTT. The variable domain in full, completed from reference TRBV5-4 and TRBJ2-3, reads ETGVTQSPTHLIKTRGQQVTLRCSSQSGHNTVSWYQQALGQGPQFIFQYYREEENGRGNFPPRFSGLQFPNYSSELNVNALELDDSALYLCASSRTGSLMDTQYFGPGTRLTVL.

The rearrangement links TRBV5-4 to TRBJ1-2; 8 positions match TRBD1. The CDR3 sequence is 17 residues long. The V gene's germline CDR1 is SGHNT and CDR2 YYREEE (reference sequence). The V segment lost 2 bases and the J segment 9 bases; nucleotides outside the gene matches: 18. The CDR3 sequence: CASSFSHTASGGRSYTF. The CDR3 DNA reads TGTGCCAGCAGCTTCTCTCACACCGCCTCAGGGGGCAGGAGCTACACCTTC.

The chain is built from TRBV10-2 and TRBJ2-1, with TRBD2 matching 7 bases. Per germline, CDR1 WSHSY and CDR2 SAAADI. CDR3 length equals 12 residues. After removal of 4 bases from V and 7 bases from J, the junction contained 1 base not matched to a gene. The CDR3 protein is CASSVRGNEQFF. Written as DNA, the CDR3 is TGCGCCAGCAGTGTGCGGGGGAATGAGCAGTTCTTC.

The rearrangement joins TRBV9 to TRBJ2-2; 12 bases match TRBD2. Trimming removed 3 bases from V and 2 bases from J; junction bases left unmatched: 2. Germline CDR1 is SGDLS and CDR2 is YYNGEE. This CDR3 region has 16 residues. CDR3 protein: CASSGTSGANTGELFF. CDR3 coding DNA: TGTGCCAGCAGCGGGACTAGCGGGGCTAACACCGGGGAGCTGTTTTTT.

The V call is TRBV5-1, the J call TRBJ1-2, with 10 bases that match TRBD1. CDR1 is SGHRS and CDR2 is YFSETQ in the germline V gene. CDR3 length: 15 residues. Trimming cost V 0 bases and J 2 bases; bases outside gene matches: 1. The CDR3 protein is CASSLAGQGNYGYTF. As DNA, the CDR3 is TGCGCCAGCAGCTTGGCGGGACAGGGGAACTATGGCTACACCTTC.

The V call is TRBV28, the J call TRBJ2-4; 8 bases match TRBD1. Germline V lookup: CDR1 MDHEN, CDR2 SYDVKM. CDR3 length: 18 amino acids. V shed 1 base and J 3 bases; nucleotides not matched to a gene: 11. The CDR3 loop is CASSLYRPGGFGKNIQYF. CDR3 DNA sequence: TGTGCCAGCAGTTTATACCGGCCAGGGGGCTTTGGCAAAAACATTCAGTACTTC.

This sequence joins TRBV19 and TRBJ2-5; TRBD1 is a possible D gene (5 bases). Trimming removed 5 bases at V and 1 base at J, with 8 bases between. The CDR3 extends over 13 amino acids. Germline V gene data show CDR1 as LNHDA and CDR2 as SQIVND (reference sequence). CDR3 residues: CASSPDTQETQYF. As DNA, the CDR3 is TGTGCCAGTAGTCCGGACACCCAAGAGACCCAGTACTTC.

CDR3 region: CASSSPGANVLTF. CDR3 coding DNA: TGTGCCAGCAGCTCCCCTGGGGCCAACGTCCTGACTTTC. The chain carries TRBV7-3 and TRBJ2-6; D is unclear. Trimming shortened V by 4 bases and J by 2 bases, and 3 bases separated the two germline ends. CDR1 and CDR2 (germline): SGHTA, FQGTGA. The CDR3 is 13 amino acids. Using reference TRBV7-3 and TRBJ2-6 for the parts outside the CDR3, the full variable domain is GAGVSQTPSNKVTEKGKYVELRCDPISGHTALYWYRQSLGQGPEFLIYFQGTGAADDSGLPNDRFFAVRPEGSVSTLKIQRTERGDSAVYLCASSSPGANVLTFGAGSRLTVL.

The chain recombines TRBV5-1 with TRBJ2-1, with D tentatively TRBD2 (5 bases). The CDR3 spans 11 residues. Germline loops: CDR1 SGHRS, CDR2 YFSETQ. The CDR3 nucleotides are TGCGCGAGCGAGGGAGACAATGAGCAGTTCTTC. Residues: CASEGDNEQFF. The whole variable domain, filled in from reference TRBV5-1 and TRBJ2-1, reads KAGVTQTPRYLIKTRGQQVTLSCSPISGHRSVSWYQQTPGQGLQFLFEYFSETQRNKGNFPGRFSGRQFSNSRSEMNVSTLELGDSALYLCASEGDNEQFFGPGTRLTVL.

This rearrangement joins TRBV14 to TRBJ2-3, with D unresolved. CDR3 length: 12 amino acids. V was shortened by 4 bases and J by 3 bases, with 5 bases between the two germline ends. CDR1 is SGHDN, CDR2 FVKESK, per germline. CDR3 coding DNA: TGTGCCAGCAGCCGGTTGACAGATACGCAGTATTTT. Amino acid sequence: CASSRLTDTQYF.

The gene calls are TRBV29-1 and TRBJ1-2; no clear D. V lost 4 bases and J lost 2, with 8 bases in between. Germline V gene sequence: CDR1 SQVTM, CDR2 ANQGSEA. This CDR3 contains 12 residues. Written as DNA, the CDR3 is TGCAGCGTTGTACCACCAAACTATGGCTACACCTTC. This encodes CSVVPPNYGYTF. Full variable domain (missing parts from reference TRBV29-1 and TRBJ1-2): SAVISQKPSRDICQRGTSLTIQCQVDSQVTMMFWYRQQPGQSLTLIATANQGSEATYESGFVIDKFPISRPNLTFSTLTVSNMSPEDSSIYLCSVVPPNYGYTFGSGTRLTVV.

V usage is TRBV6-6 and J usage is TRBJ1-2; 8 positions match TRBD1. There are 14 residues in the CDR3. The trim removed 2 bases at V and 8 bases at J, leaving 7 bases unmatched. The germline gives CDR1 MNHNY, CDR2 SVGAGI (reference sequence). The CDR3 reads CASSYRAGGMGYTF. CDR3 DNA sequence: TGTGCCAGCAGTTACAGGGCAGGGGGCATGGGCTACACCTTC.

V usage is TRBV7-9 and J usage is TRBJ1-6; 8 bases map to TRBD1. The V gene end was trimmed by 2 bases and the J gene end by 10 bases; junction bases not matched to a gene: 10. The CDR3 extends over 16 amino acids. Germline-derived CDR1 and CDR2 are SEHNR and FQNEAQ (reference sequence). CDR3 sequence: CASSLTQTGVESPLHF. CDR3 DNA sequence: TGTGCCAGCAGCTTAACCCAGACAGGGGTTGAATCACCCCTCCACTTT.

The gene calls are TRBV2 and TRBJ1-1; 9 bases match TRBD1. This CDR3 is built from 13 residues. V gave up 8 bases and J gave up 5 bases; unmatched junction bases: 6. In germline, CDR1 is SNHLY, CDR2 FYNNEI. The CDR3 loop reads CASLGQGRTEAFF. CDR3 nucleotide sequence: TGTGCCAGCCTTGGACAGGGGAGGACTGAAGCTTTCTTT.

This clone was found a few times. V gene TRBV5-1 combines with J gene TRBJ1-1; TRBD1 might be the D (5 bases). This CDR3 spans 13 amino acids. Trimming took off 4 bases at V and 1 base at J, with 8 bases between the two ends. Germline CDR1 is SGHRS and CDR2 is YFSETQ. CDR3 bases: TGCGCCAGCAGCGGGGGGTCGAACACTGAAGCTTTCTTT. Its protein product is CASSGGSNTEAFF. Full variable domain (missing parts from reference TRBV5-1 and TRBJ1-1): KAGVTQTPRYLIKTRGQQVTLSCSPISGHRSVSWYQQTPGQGLQFLFEYFSETQRNKGNFPGRFSGRQFSNSRSEMNVSTLELGDSALYLCASSGGSNTEAFFGQGTRLTVV.

Notes on this clone: One end of the junction is discordant with germline, which a read error may explain. V usage is TRBV28 and J usage is TRBJ1-2, with 7 bases identical to TRBD1. CDR3 length equals 14 residues. CDR1 MDHEN and CDR2 SYDVKM come from the germline V gene. The CDR3 region is CTSSLGTANYGYTF. The CDR3 DNA reads as TGTACCAGCAGTTTGGGGACAGCTAACTATGGCTACACCTTC.

This rearrangement joins TRBV6-6 to TRBJ1-6; 8 bases are a match to TRBD1. The CDR3 totals 16 residues. Germline V CDR1 and CDR2: MNHNY, SVGAGI (reference sequence). The J segment lost 4 bases and the V segment lost 6 bases, leaving 8 bases of the junction unmatched. The CDR3 DNA reads as TGTGCCAGCAGCCCGATCGGACAGGGTTATAATTCACCCCTCCACTTT. It encodes CASSPIGQGYNSPLHF.

This clone was detected a few times. The chain couples TRBV5-4 to TRBJ2-3, with D maybe TRBD2 (5 bases). CDR1 SGHNT and CDR2 YYREEE come from the germline V gene (reference sequence). The CDR3 totals 16 residues. The V and J ends lost 1 base and 2 bases respectively, with 14 bases between them. Here the CDR3 reads CASSLIGGSNTDTQYF. CDR3 DNA: TGTGCCAGCAGCTTGATTGGCGGGTCGAACACAGATACGCAGTATTTT.

The rearrangement joins TRBV5-1 to TRBJ1-1; D unresolved. The CDR3 extends over 14 amino acids. Germline CDR1 SGHRS, CDR2 YFSETQ. Deletions cut 2 bases from V and 1 base from J, with 9 bases between. Written as DNA, the CDR3 is TGCGCCAGCAGCTTCCGGGCACCGAACACTGAAGCTTTCTTT. Protein product: CASSFRAPNTEAFF.

This sequence joins TRBV6-6 and TRBJ2-7; 7 bases fit TRBD1. Germline-derived CDR1 and CDR2 are MNHNY and SVGAGI (reference sequence). The CDR3 runs 13 residues. V shed 1 base, J shed 3 bases, and the junction held 0 bases outside the gene matches. The CDR3 sequence: CASSYWDSYEQYF. The CDR3 DNA sequence: TGTGCCAGCAGTTACTGGGACAGCTACGAGCAGTACTTC.

The chain uses TRBV28 and TRBJ2-5; the match to TRBD1 covers 8 bases. Germline V gives CDR1 MDHEN, CDR2 SYDVKM. The CDR3 runs to 14 residues. V lost 5 bases, J lost 7 bases, and 9 bases stayed unmatched. The CDR3 is CASSDRGVLGTQYF. CDR3 DNA: TGTGCCAGCAGTGACAGGGGTGTCCTGGGGACCCAGTACTTC.

The chain carries TRBV6-1 and TRBJ2-7; 9 bases fit TRBD2. The germline V gene encodes CDR1 MNHNS and CDR2 SASEGT. There are 16 residues in the CDR3. V lost 4 bases, J lost 7 bases, and 14 bases stayed unmatched. CDR3 DNA sequence: TGTGCCAGCAGTGCGAGGGCTAGCGGGGCCGCCGCAGAGCAGTACGTC. Protein: CASSARASGAAAEQYV.

The chain uses TRBV4-2 and TRBJ1-3; perhaps TRBD1 as D (6 bases). The CDR3 extends over 15 amino acids. Germline CDR1 is LGHNA and CDR2 is YNFKEQ. V lost 0 bases and J 2 bases, leaving 8 bases between the germline ends. CDR3 coding DNA: TGTGCCAGCAGCCAAGAACAGGGCACTGGAAACACCATATATTTT. Its translation is CASSQEQGTGNTIYF.

V and J are TRBV19 and TRBJ2-7; TRBD2 aligns across 7 bases. V shed 5 bases and J 5 bases; nucleotides not matched to a gene: 0. Germline V gives CDR1 LNHDA, CDR2 SQIVND (reference sequence). The CDR3 is 11 amino acids. The CDR3 loop reads CASSLADEQYF. The CDR3 DNA reads TGTGCCAGTAGTCTAGCGGACGAGCAGTACTTC.

The V gene is TRBV18, the J gene TRBJ2-6; 7 bases agree with TRBD1. Germline CDR1 KGHSH, CDR2 LQKENI. The CDR3 runs to 16 residues. Germline trimming cut 5 bases from V and 2 bases from J; bases unmatched to any gene: 6. The chain's CDR3 is CASSATGVAGANVLTF. DNA of the CDR3: TGTGCCAGCTCAGCCACAGGGGTGGCTGGGGCCAACGTCCTGACTTTC.

The chain is built from TRBV2 and TRBJ2-7, with D maybe TRBD1 (5 bases). CDR1 and CDR2 (germline): SNHLY, FYNNEI. This CDR3 comprises 14 residues. With 6 bases removed from V and 2 bases from J, the gap between germline ends came to 14 bases. In nucleotides, the CDR3 is TGTGCCAGCAGACAGGACAAGGCGACCTACGAGCAGTACTTC. This gives the protein CASRQDKATYEQYF.

The chain combines TRBV24-1 with TRBJ2-7; no clear D gene. CDR3 size: 12 residues. CDR1 is KGHDR and CDR2 is SFDVKD in the germline V gene. The V gene lost 10 bases and the J gene lost 3 bases, with 12 bases spanning the gap. CDR3 coding DNA: TGTGCCACAAGCATTCGTAACTACGAGCAGTACGTC. The encoded protein is CATSIRNYEQYV.